These 22 T cell receptor beta chains came from one sample sequenced in a study of blood T cell repertoires in COVID-19. The repertoire was sequenced with immunoSEQ multiplex PCR; TCRdb's copy has only in-frame clones and lacks some. The sample consists of about 140,000 clones, more than 70% of them appearing once. Material for sequencing was PBMCs or T cells enriched from blood (not recorded which). Source of these receptors: a middle-aged man with acute COVID-19.

V usage is TRBV28 and J usage is TRBJ2-3; the D is unclear. The germline V gene has CDR1 MDHEN and CDR2 SYDVKM. The CDR3 is 15 residues long. V gave up 1 base and J gave up 0 bases, with 8 bases separating them. The CDR3 coding sequence is TGTGCCAGCAGTTTATATGACGGGAGCACAGATACGCAGTATTTT. Protein: CASSLYDGSTDTQYF.

V is TRBV6-5 and J is TRBJ1-1; weak D call: TRBD1 (6 bases). The V gene lost 6 bases and the J gene lost 8 bases, with 10 bases spanning the gap. Germline CDR1 reads MNHEY; CDR2 reads SVGAGI. The CDR3 has 11 residues. CDR3 sequence (DNA): TGTGCCAGCAGATTCACAGGGGAAGCTTTCTTT. The encoded protein is CASRFTGEAFF.

This chain links TRBV27 with TRBJ2-5; 7 bases are shared with TRBD1. CDR1 is MNHEY, CDR2 SMNVEV, per germline (reference sequence). The CDR3 covers 14 residues. V shed 7 bases, J shed 5 bases, and the junction held 10 bases outside the gene matches. This CDR3 reads CASTPTGEGETQYF. In DNA form, the CDR3 reads TGTGCCAGCACCCCCACAGGGGAAGGGGAGACCCAGTACTTC.

This clone was seen only a few times. The chain carries TRBV5-4 and TRBJ2-5, with TRBD2 identical over 11 bases. The CDR3 consists of 15 residues. The germline V gene has CDR1 SGHNT and CDR2 YYREEE (reference sequence). The J segment lost 5 bases and the V segment lost 6 bases, leaving 9 bases of the junction unmatched. The CDR3 sequence: CASTFQTSGAETQYF. As DNA, the CDR3 is TGTGCCAGCACCTTCCAGACTAGCGGGGCTGAGACCCAGTACTTC.

The chain has TRBV7-9 and TRBJ1-2; 7 bases line up with TRBD1. This CDR3 comprises 14 residues. V dropped 2 bases and J dropped 6; count of bases not matched to a gene: 6. Germline V lookup: CDR1 SEHNR, CDR2 FQNEAQ (reference sequence). The CDR3 spells CASSLSDRVDGYTF. In DNA form, the CDR3 reads TGTGCCAGCAGCTTAAGTGACAGGGTGGATGGCTACACCTTC.

The gene calls are TRBV5-1 and TRBJ2-2; 7 nucleotides align to TRBD2. The germline gives CDR1 SGHRS, CDR2 YFSETQ. There are 17 residues in the CDR3. V lost 0 bases to trimming and J lost 2 bases; unmatched junction nucleotides: 7. CDR3 sequence (DNA): TGCGCCAGCAGCTTGGACGGACTAGAAAGTAACACCGGGGAGCTGTTTTTT. It specifies CASSLDGLESNTGELFF.

The rearrangement uses TRBV11-3 and TRBJ2-2; TRBD2 aligns across 8 bases. Germline V gene data show CDR1 as SGHNT and CDR2 as YENEEA. This CDR3 is built from 14 residues. V lost 1 base and J lost 6; bases outside the gene matches: 1. In DNA, the CDR3 is TGTGCCAGCAGCTTAGCGGGAGGGGCCGGGGAGCTGTTTTTT. This sequence encodes CASSLAGGAGELFF.

V is TRBV13 and J is TRBJ2-7, with a weak D call TRBD2 (5 bases). The length of the CDR3 is 15 residues. Germline CDR1 and CDR2: PRHDT and FYEKMQ (reference sequence). The V end lost 4 bases, the J end lost 2 bases, and 15 bases lay between the germline ends. CDR3 sequence: CASSSIGLFPYEQYF. CDR3 in DNA: TGTGCCAGCAGCTCTATTGGACTTTTCCCCTACGAGCAGTACTTC.

The chain couples TRBV28 to TRBJ1-1; TRBD1 might be the D (6 bases). There are 13 residues in the CDR3. CDR1 MDHEN and CDR2 SYDVKM come from the germline V gene. V dropped 6 bases and J dropped 2 bases, with 10 bases sitting between them. For the CDR3, the DNA is TGTGCCAGCAGACCGGGACATAACACTGAAGCTTTCTTT. Its translation: CASRPGHNTEAFF.

The rearrangement joins TRBV28 to TRBJ2-3; D is undetermined. Germline V gives CDR1 MDHEN, CDR2 SYDVKM. Trimming left V 3 bases short and J 5 bases short, with 9 bases between. The CDR3 is made up of 13 amino acids. The CDR3 nucleotides are TGTGCCAGCAGTTTGCTAGGTTTAGATACGCAGTATTTT. This translates into CASSLLGLDTQYF.

The chain employs TRBV27 and TRBJ2-7; 9 nucleotides line up with TRBD2. The germline V gene encodes CDR1 MNHEY and CDR2 SMNVEV (reference sequence). V lost 2 bases, J lost 4 bases, and 6 bases stayed unmatched. This CDR3 spans 15 amino acids. The CDR3: CASSLGAGGLYEQYF. The CDR3 nucleotides are TGTGCCAGCAGTTTAGGAGCGGGGGGTCTATACGAGCAGTACTTC.

The genes are TRBV4-1 and TRBJ2-7; 8 positions match TRBD2. The CDR3 is 16 amino acids. Losses at the gene ends were 1 base for V and 7 bases for J; bases not matched to a gene: 12. Per the germline V gene, CDR1 is MGHRA and CDR2 is YSYEKL. For the CDR3, the DNA is TGCGCCAGCAGCCAAGTTATGGAGCGGGAGCCTAAAGAGCAGTACTTC. Protein product: CASSQVMEREPKEQYF.

V gene TRBV28 combines with J gene TRBJ2-7, with D unclear. Germline CDR1 MDHEN, CDR2 SYDVKM. The V and J ends lost 6 bases and 2 bases respectively, with 17 bases between them. This CDR3 region has 15 residues. The CDR3 region has the DNA TGTGCCAGCAGGACCCCCCGCAGAGCGACCTACGAGCAGTACTTC. This sequence encodes CASRTPRRATYEQYF. The whole variable domain, remainder taken from reference TRBV28 and TRBJ2-7, is DVKVTQSSRYLVKRTGEKVFLECVQDMDHENMFWYRQDPGLGLRLIYFSYDVKMKEKGDIPEGYSVSREKKERFSLILESASTNQTSMYLCASRTPRRATYEQYFGPGTRLTVT.

The chain has TRBV12-5 and TRBJ1-4; no clear D gene. The CDR3 is 11 residues long. Germline V gene lookup returns CDR1 LGHNT and CDR2 FRNRAP. Trimming removed 9 bases from V and 5 bases from J, with 7 bases in between. The CDR3 sequence: CARAENEKLFF. CDR3 bases: TGTGCTAGGGCTGAAAATGAAAAACTGTTTTTT.

The J gene is TRBJ2-5, the V gene TRBV11-2; TRBD2 agrees at 8 bases. The length of the CDR3 is 15 residues. Per the germline V gene, CDR1 is SGHAT and CDR2 is FQNNGV. The V gene end was trimmed by 3 bases and the J gene end by 3 bases; junction bases not matched to a gene: 6. CDR3 residues: CASSFAAAGEETQYF. The CDR3 DNA follows: TGTGCCAGCAGCTTTGCTGCAGCGGGAGAAGAGACCCAGTACTTC. Combining the CDR3 with reference TRBV11-2 and TRBJ2-5 gives the whole variable domain EAGVAQSPRYKIIEKRQSVAFWCNPISGHATLYWYQQILGQGPKLLIQFQNNGVVDDSQLPKDRFSAERLKGVDSTLKIQPAKLEDSAVYLCASSFAAAGEETQYFGPGTRLLVL.

The V and J genes are TRBV7-2 and TRBJ1-1, with 10 bases matching TRBD1. Per germline, CDR1 SGHTA and CDR2 FQGNSA. The CDR3 totals 15 residues. V shed 4 bases, J shed 1 base, and the junction held 3 bases outside the gene matches. This CDR3 is CASSSGQGRNTEAFF. The CDR3 nucleotides read TGTGCCAGCAGCTCGGGACAGGGGAGGAACACTGAAGCTTTCTTT. Complete variable domain (other parts from reference TRBV7-2 and TRBJ1-1): GAGVSQSPSNKVTEKGKDVELRCDPISGHTALYWYRQSLGQGLEFLIYFQGNSAPDKSGLPSDRFSAERTGGSVSTLTIQRTQQEDSAVYLCASSSGQGRNTEAFFGQGTRLTVV.

A few counts support this clone. This sequence joins TRBV6-5 and TRBJ1-1; D ambiguous. V was trimmed by 6 bases and J by 5 bases, leaving 13 bases between them. The CDR3 is made up of 13 amino acids. Germline values: CDR1 MNHEY, CDR2 SVGAGI. The CDR3 DNA sequence: TGTGCCAGCAGCACCCGGGAGGGAACTGAAGCTTTCTTT. It codes for CASSTREGTEAFF.

The rearrangement links TRBV9 to TRBJ2-2; TRBD2 is a possible D gene (5 bases). The V end was cut by 1 base, the J end by 1 base, with 11 bases between. CDR3 length: 16 amino acids. Per the germline V gene, CDR1 is SGDLS and CDR2 is YYNGEE. CDR3: CASSVRERMNTGELFF. CDR3 nucleotides: TGTGCCAGCAGCGTAAGGGAGCGGATGAACACCGGGGAGCTGTTTTTT. The full variable domain, in which reference TRBV9 and TRBJ2-2 provide the parts outside the CDR3, is DSGVTQTPKHLITATGQRVTLRCSPRSGDLSVYWYQQSLDQGLQFLIQYYNGEERAKGNILERFSAQQFPDLHSELNLSSLELGDSALYFCASSVRERMNTGELFFGEGSRLTVL.

The chain couples TRBV7-9 to TRBJ1-1; a weak D match, TRBD1 (5 bases). CDR3 length: 15 amino acids. From germline, CDR1 is SEHNR and CDR2 FQNEAQ (reference sequence). Trimming shortened V by 3 bases and J by 5 bases, and 16 bases separated the two germline ends. This CDR3 is CASSFLGQLGTEAFF. As DNA, the CDR3 is TGTGCCAGCAGCTTCCTAGGACAATTGGGAACTGAAGCTTTCTTT. Full variable domain (outside the CDR3, taken from reference TRBV7-9 and TRBJ1-1): DTGVSQNPRHKITKRGQNVTFRCDPISEHNRLYWYRQTLGQGPEFLTYFQNEAQLEKSRLLSDRFSAERPKGSFSTLEIQRTEQGDSAMYLCASSFLGQLGTEAFFGQGTRLTVV.

The V call is TRBV5-1, the J call TRBJ2-3; D may be TRBD2 (5 bases). The germline V gene encodes CDR1 SGHRS and CDR2 YFSETQ. There are 16 residues in the CDR3. Trimming removed 4 bases at V and 3 bases at J, with 18 bases between. The CDR3 protein is CASSGSGSQPTDTQYF. As DNA, the CDR3 is TGCGCCAGCAGCGGAAGTGGGAGTCAACCGACAGATACGCAGTATTTT.

The gene calls are TRBV11-3 and TRBJ1-1; D ambiguous. The V end lost 5 bases, the J end lost 0 bases, and 7 bases lay between the germline ends. The CDR3 totals 13 residues. Germline V gene data show CDR1 as SGHNT and CDR2 as YENEEA. CDR3 loop: CASSRLMNTEAFF. Here the CDR3 DNA reads TGTGCCAGCAGCAGACTAATGAACACTGAAGCTTTCTTT.

V gene TRBV6-6 combines with J gene TRBJ2-7; 10 bases align to TRBD1. V trimming: 6 bases; J trimming: 7 bases; junction bases outside the gene matches: 9. This CDR3 comprises 14 residues. Germline CDR1 is MNHNY and CDR2 is SVGAGI (reference sequence). The CDR3 reads CASRSRQGAEEQYF. The CDR3 bases are TGTGCCAGCAGGTCACGACAGGGGGCGGAAGAGCAGTACTTC.